This entry features one T cell receptor beta chain sequence. This specimen belongs to a study of blood T cell repertoires in COVID-19. For the study at large: The United States, Italy and Spain supplied acute and convalescent COVID-19 samples. Sources were T cells, B-cell-depleted T cells, or PBMCs; the material itself was cDNA or gDNA.

The CDR3 has 16 residues. V lost 0 bases to trimming and J lost 6 bases; unmatched junction nucleotides: 3. Germline V CDR1 and CDR2: MGHRA, YSYEKL. As handled by the study authors: Estimation of nucleated cell counts was performed using reference gene primer amplification. Method: immunoSEQ multiplex PCR; TCRdb's copy keeps in-frame clones and lacks some. V, J and clone size derive from that table, while D and trimming were established from the DNA sequence. Of some 180,000 clones in the sample, approximately 80% are singletons; the top ten hold 6.5% to 8.5%. The receptor comes from a human donor in a cohort sampled during active COVID-19. The specimen sequenced was peripheral blood. This chain connects TRBV4-1 to TRBJ2-1, with 12 bases that match TRBD2. DNA of the CDR3: TGCGCCAGCAGCCAAGATCGACTAGCGGGGGTCAATGAGCAGTTCTTC. Translation: CASSQDRLAGVNEQFF.